This T cell receptor (beta chain) is drawn from a study of OX40 agonist ivuxolimab in advanced cancers. This clone was seen only once. The repertoire was sequenced with immunoSEQ multiplex PCR; TCRdb's copy has only in-frame clones and lacks some. The profile shows 35,000 to 55,000 clones, over 90% of them singletons. This CDR3 contains 15 residues. CDR1 SGDLS and CDR2 YYNGEE come from the germline V gene. The V gene lost 0 bases and the J gene lost 5 bases, with 14 bases spanning the gap. This specimen was CD4+ or CD8+ T cells sorted from blood, taken in a trial of the OX40 agonist ivuxolimab. This chain uses TRBV9 with TRBJ2-5; the D is unclear. The clonotype was recovered from an adult with an advanced solid tumor such as melanoma, head and neck, liver or kidney cancer. This CDR3 is CASSVGVGLRETQYF. In nucleotides, the CDR3 is TGTGCCAGCAGCGTAGGGGTTGGCCTCCGGGAGACCCAGTACTTC.